Each of the 23 T cell receptor beta chains below was sequenced from the same sample in a study of glioma-infiltrating T cells after dendritic cell vaccination. TCRdb's copy holds only in-frame clones and misses some; the assay was immunoSEQ multiplex PCR. The sample records roughly 38,000 clones, approximately 82% being singletons. The sequencing used blood, collected before dendritic cell vaccination. The receptor source for this set is a human donor with glioblastoma.

The chain links TRBV6-5 to TRBJ1-2; 9 bases fit TRBD1. The CDR3 is made up of 14 amino acids. The V gene end was trimmed by 5 bases and the J gene end by 3 bases; junction bases not matched to a gene: 4. Germline V CDR1 and CDR2: MNHEY, SVGAGI. In nucleotides, the CDR3 is TGTGCCAGCAGTCTACAGGGGGCTGACTATGGCTACACCTTC. Encoded protein: CASSLQGADYGYTF.

The chain recombines TRBV5-5 with TRBJ1-2; D might be TRBD1 (5 bases). The CDR3 runs 13 residues. The V gene's germline CDR1 is SGHKS and CDR2 YYEKEE (reference sequence). With 6 bases removed from V and 5 bases from J, the gap between germline ends came to 14 bases. The DNA for the CDR3 is TGTGCCAGCATCTCACAGGAAATATATGGCTACACCTTC. This gives the protein CASISQEIYGYTF.

The CDR3 region has the DNA TGTGCCAGCAGCTTATTGGCCAGGGGGAACACTGAAGCTTTCTTT. Encoded protein: CASSLLARGNTEAFF. The chain has TRBV7-2 and TRBJ1-1; maybe TRBD1 (6 bases). CDR3 length equals 15 residues. Deletions cut 2 bases from V and 1 base from J, with 11 bases between. The germline V gene has CDR1 SGHTA and CDR2 FQGNSA.

The CDR3 is CAWSVRLAETQYF. In nucleotides, the CDR3 is TGTGCCTGGAGTGTACGACTAGCCGAGACCCAGTACTTC. This rearrangement joins TRBV30 to TRBJ2-5; TRBD2 matches at 7 bases. There are 13 residues in the CDR3. In germline, CDR1 is GTSNPN, CDR2 SVGIG (reference sequence). V lost 0 bases to trimming and J lost 5 bases; unmatched junction nucleotides: 3.

As regards this clone: An end of the junction does not agree with germline; a read error may underlie this. The V call is TRBV7-7, the J call TRBJ2-5; 9 positions match TRBD1. Germline lookup yields CDR1 SSHAT and CDR2 FNYEAQ (reference sequence). The CDR3 is 15 residues long. This CDR3 reads CASSLAGTGKETQYF. The CDR3 coding sequence is TGTGCTAGCAGCTTAGCCGGGACAGGGAAAGAGACCCAGTACTTC. The variable domain in full, with the rest retrieved from reference TRBV7-7 and TRBJ2-5, is GAGVSQSPRYKVTKRGQDVTLRCDPISSHATLYWYQQALGQGPEFLTYFNYEAQPDKSGLPSDRFSAERPEGSISTLTIQRTEQRDSAMYRCASSLAGTGKETQYFGPGTRLLVL.

In the case of this clone: Different DNA sequences within this sample yield the same CDR3. J is TRBJ1-2 and V is TRBV18, with 12 bases lining up with TRBD1. V shed 4 bases, J shed 5 bases, and the junction held 5 bases outside the gene matches. This CDR3 is 15 amino acids long. Looked up from germline, CDR1 is KGHSH and CDR2 is LQKENI. The CDR3 loop is CASSQGQGALYGYTF. In nucleotides, the CDR3 is TGTGCCAGCTCACAGGGACAGGGGGCTCTATATGGCTACACCTTC.

The CDR3 DNA follows: TGCGCCAGCAGCCAGCACCTAGCGGGGGTACGCTACGAGCAGTACTTC. This translates into CASSQHLAGVRYEQYF. This chain joins TRBV4-1 and TRBJ2-7; 10 nucleotides match TRBD2. CDR1 is MGHRA, CDR2 YSYEKL, per germline. The CDR3 consists of 16 residues. V was pared by 3 bases and J by 3 bases, with 8 bases of the junction left unmatched.

This chain connects TRBV7-8 to TRBJ2-5; the match to TRBD2 covers 8 bases. Per germline, CDR1 SGHVS and CDR2 FQNEAQ. CDR3 length: 15 residues. V trimming: 5 bases; J trimming: 2 bases; junction bases outside the gene matches: 7. The DNA for the CDR3 is TGTGCCAGCAGCAGGCTCCCGGGGGGGCAAGAGACCCAGTACTTC. Residues: CASSRLPGGQETQYF.

V is TRBV7-3 and J is TRBJ2-7; D may be TRBD1 (6 bases). Deletions cut 2 bases from V and 5 bases from J, with 10 bases between. Per the germline V gene, CDR1 is SGHTA and CDR2 is FQGTGA. The CDR3 has 13 residues. The CDR3 loop reads CASSLSYRDEQYF. As DNA, the CDR3 is TGTGCCAGCAGCTTATCCTACAGGGACGAGCAGTACTTC.

This chain connects TRBV5-1 to TRBJ2-6, with D possibly TRBD1 on 5 matching bases. CDR3 size: 15 residues. The germline V and J ends were trimmed by 4 bases and 3 bases, with 11 bases remaining between them. CDR1 is SGHRS, CDR2 YFSETQ, per germline. CDR3 sequence reads: CASSDGQGGANVLTF. CDR3 bases: TGCGCCAGCAGCGATGGGCAGGGTGGGGCCAACGTCCTGACTTTC.

The chain is built from TRBV25-1 and TRBJ2-2; TRBD1 might be the D (6 bases). The CDR3 runs to 16 residues. The ends were cut back, 2 bases at V and 4 bases at J, with 14 bases in the middle. CDR1 MGHDK and CDR2 SYGVNS come from the germline V gene. The CDR3 DNA sequence: TGTGCCAGCAGTGAAGATTATGGACAGCGCACCGGGGAGCTGTTTTTT. Its translation is CASSEDYGQRTGELFF. The full variable domain, its missing parts supplied by reference TRBV25-1 and TRBJ2-2, is EADIYQTPRYLVIGTGKKITLECSQTMGHDKMYWYQQDPGMELHLIHYSYGVNSTEKGDLSSESTVSRIRTEHFPLTLESARPSHTSQYLCASSEDYGQRTGELFFGEGSRLTVL.

The V and J genes are TRBV5-8 and TRBJ1-1; 7 nucleotides agree with TRBD1. The V gene end was trimmed by 5 bases and the J gene end by 1 base; junction bases not matched to a gene: 5. CDR1 is SGHTS and CDR2 is YDEGEE in the germline V gene. The CDR3 runs 14 residues. The CDR3 DNA follows: TGTGCCAGCAGGAAAGGGACAGCGAACACTGAAGCTTTCTTT. It codes for CASRKGTANTEAFF.

The chain carries TRBV5-1 and TRBJ2-7; 9 positions agree with TRBD1. Germline V gene data show CDR1 as SGHRS and CDR2 as YFSETQ. CDR3 length equals 14 residues. V was pared by 6 bases and J by 5 bases, with 9 bases of the junction left unmatched. The CDR3 nucleotides read TGCGCCAGCACTAGGACCGGGACAGGGAACGAGCAGTACTTC. Protein product: CASTRTGTGNEQYF.

The chain recombines TRBV7-9 with TRBJ1-6, with TRBD1 matching over 10 bases. Germline V gene lookup returns CDR1 SEHNR and CDR2 FQNEAQ (reference sequence). V was pared by 6 bases and J by 8 bases, with 4 bases of the junction left unmatched. The CDR3 has 14 amino acids. In DNA form, the CDR3 reads TGTGCCAGCAGGTCGACAGGGGGCGATTCACCCCTCCACTTT. Its protein product is CASRSTGGDSPLHF.

The chain combines TRBV28 with TRBJ1-5; a possible D gene is TRBD1 (5 bases). V shed 5 bases and J shed 3 bases, with 17 bases lying between them. Per the germline V gene, CDR1 is MDHEN and CDR2 is SYDVKM. This CDR3 spans 16 amino acids. The CDR3 DNA is TGTGCCAGCAGTCTTTCCAATCGGGGGTACAATCAGCCCCAGCATTTT. It codes for CASSLSNRGYNQPQHF. Full variable domain (outside the CDR3, taken from reference TRBV28 and TRBJ1-5): DVKVTQSSRYLVKRTGEKVFLECVQDMDHENMFWYRQDPGLGLRLIYFSYDVKMKEKGDIPEGYSVSREKKERFSLILESASTNQTSMYLCASSLSNRGYNQPQHFGDGTRLSIL.

The chain combines TRBV30 with TRBJ2-7; D is uncertain. The germline CDR1 and CDR2 sequences are GTSNPN and SVGIG (reference sequence). This CDR3 is built from 13 residues. Trimming removed 5 bases at V and 5 bases at J, with 16 bases between. The CDR3 nucleotides read TGTGCCTGGGTGGCCTTCCTAGGCCACGAGCAGTACTTC. It yields the protein CAWVAFLGHEQYF. Supplemented by reference TRBV30 and TRBJ2-7, the full variable domain reads SQTIHQWPATLVQPVGSPLSLECTVEGTSNPNLYWYRQAAGRGLQLLFYSVGIGQISSEVPQNLSASRPQDRQFILSSKKLLLSDSGFYLCAWVAFLGHEQYFGPGTRLTVT.

This CDR3 reads CASSMGQIRSGYTF. CDR3 nucleotide sequence: TGTGCCAGCAGCATGGGACAAATCCGTTCCGGCTACACCTTC. The chain uses TRBV9 and TRBJ1-2; D may be TRBD1 (6 bases). In germline, CDR1 is SGDLS, CDR2 YYNGEE. The CDR3 runs 14 residues. V was clipped by 4 bases and J by 8 bases, with 18 bases between them.

The chain has TRBV30 and TRBJ2-7; TRBD1 is a possible D gene (6 bases). The CDR3 loop spans 12 amino acids. Trimming removed 1 base at V and 4 bases at J, with 8 bases between. CDR1 GTSNPN and CDR2 SVGIG come from the germline V gene (reference sequence). CDR3 region: CAWSEQGYEQYF. For the CDR3, the DNA is TGTGCCTGGAGTGAGCAGGGGTACGAGCAGTACTTC. The complete variable domain, with remaining parts taken from reference TRBV30 and TRBJ2-7, reads SQTIHQWPATLVQPVGSPLSLECTVEGTSNPNLYWYRQAAGRGLQLLFYSVGIGQISSEVPQNLSASRPQDRQFILSSKKLLLSDSGFYLCAWSEQGYEQYFGPGTRLTVT.

The rearrangement joins TRBV10-3 to TRBJ1-2; TRBD1 might be the D (6 bases). The germline V and J ends were trimmed by 3 bases and 6 bases, with 11 bases remaining between them. The CDR3 loop spans 13 amino acids. CDR1 and CDR2 from the germline V gene are ENHRY and SYGVKD. Here the CDR3 reads CAISDRQADGYTF. The CDR3 nucleotides are TGTGCCATCAGTGACCGACAGGCTGATGGCTACACCTTC.

The chain uses TRBV12-2 and TRBJ2-1; the table's TRBD2 call for D was not verified on the DNA. TRBV12-2 represents a pseudogene. The CDR3 has 16 amino acids. CDR3 DNA: TGTGCAAGTCGCTTAGCGGCGGCGGGGAACTACAATGAGCAGTTCTTC. This encodes CASRLAAAGNYNEQFF.

This chain connects TRBV28 to TRBJ1-5; D call uncertain. There are 14 residues in the CDR3. Germline V gene sequence: CDR1 MDHEN, CDR2 SYDVKM. The germline V and J ends were trimmed by 3 bases and 0 bases, with 6 bases remaining between them. The CDR3 reads CASSFPVSNQPQHF. For the CDR3, the DNA is TGTGCCAGCAGTTTCCCAGTTAGCAATCAGCCCCAGCATTTT.

This clone showed up just once. V is TRBV5-1 and J is TRBJ1-3; TRBD1 agrees at 7 bases. The length of the CDR3 is 17 residues. Trimming removed 2 bases from V and 2 bases from J; junction bases left unmatched: 10. The germline V gene encodes CDR1 SGHRS and CDR2 YFSETQ. The CDR3 sequence is CASSLTGTVDAGNTIYF. Written as DNA, the CDR3 is TGCGCCAGCAGCTTAACCGGGACAGTAGATGCTGGAAACACCATATATTTT.

This clone was detected a few times. The junction differs from germline at one of its ends, possibly a read error. Other DNA sequences in the same sample also yield this CDR3. This chain joins TRBV6-1 and TRBJ1-6, with 9 nucleotides matching TRBD1. Germline lookup yields CDR1 MNHNS and CDR2 SASEGT. There are 12 residues in the CDR3. CDR3: CAGQGYNSPLHF. In nucleotides, the CDR3 is TGTGCAGGACAGGGGTATAATTCCCCCCTCCACTTT.